This TCR beta chain was sequenced in a study of blood T cell repertoires in COVID-19. On the study more broadly: The analysed material was cDNA or gDNA that came from T cells, B-cell-depleted T cells, or PBMCs.

Recovered participants had two consecutive negative NP/OP PCR tests, healthcare professional clearance, or symptom resolution. Profiled with immunoSEQ multiplex PCR; TCRdb holds only in-frame clones, not every one. The top ten hold 6.2% of the sample, which has about 150,000 clones, around four fifths seen once. The length of the CDR3 is 13 residues. CDR1 and CDR2 (germline): SGHAT, FQNNGV. V was clipped by 4 bases and J by 9 bases; unmatched bases: 5. J is TRBJ2-1 and V is TRBV11-2, with 8 bases matching TRBD2. Sample: PBMCs or T cells enriched from blood (not recorded which). This sequence originates from a woman between 35 and 50 years old who had recovered from COVID-19. The CDR3 sequence is CASSSITSGEQFF. CDR3 DNA sequence: TGTGCCAGCAGCTCGATCACTAGCGGTGAGCAGTTCTTC.